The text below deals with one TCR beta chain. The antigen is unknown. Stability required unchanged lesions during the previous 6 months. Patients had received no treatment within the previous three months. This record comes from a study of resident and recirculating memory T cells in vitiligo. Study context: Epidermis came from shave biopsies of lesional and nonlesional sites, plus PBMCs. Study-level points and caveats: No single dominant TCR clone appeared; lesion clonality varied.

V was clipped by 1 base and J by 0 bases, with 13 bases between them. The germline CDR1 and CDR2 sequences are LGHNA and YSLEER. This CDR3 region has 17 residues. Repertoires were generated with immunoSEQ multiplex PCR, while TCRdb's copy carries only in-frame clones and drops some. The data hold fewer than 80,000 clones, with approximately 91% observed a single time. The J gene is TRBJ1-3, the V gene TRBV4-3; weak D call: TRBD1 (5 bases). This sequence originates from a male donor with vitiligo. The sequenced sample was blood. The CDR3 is CASSQAIPGGSGNTIYF. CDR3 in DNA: TGCGCCAGCAGCCAAGCCATCCCGGGGGGCTCTGGAAACACCATATATTTT.